This TCR beta chain was retrieved from a study of cytomegalovirus exposure and HLA in healthy donors. Overall study results and limits: Rarity held for most TCR sequences, but there were some public TCRs that occurred in many donors. The authors enumerated over 150 TCR beta chains as linked to cytomegalovirus.

For this clone: The antigen remains undetermined.

The repertoire was sequenced with immunoSEQ multiplex PCR; TCRdb's copy has only in-frame clones and lacks some. The profile shows 200,000 to 250,000 clones, around 86% of them singletons. The length of the CDR3 is 11 residues. The V and J ends lost 3 bases and 9 bases respectively, with 11 bases between them. The germline gives CDR1 DFQATT, CDR2 SNEGSKA (reference sequence). The sequence was collected from a woman aged 18-29 years in good health and CMV-seropositive. Sequencing was performed on PBMCs. The rearrangement links TRBV20-1 to TRBJ2-5; no reliable D call. The CDR3 nucleotides read TGCAGTGCTAGTCTCCCGGAGTCCCAGTACTTC. Translation gives CSASLPESQYF.